This T cell receptor beta chain came from a study of OX40 agonist ivuxolimab in advanced cancers. Study summary: Of mixed ages from about 20 to 80 and averaging approximately 60 years, the group was 65% to 85% male. Notes on the study in general: Both blood CD4+ and CD8+ T cells showed clonal growth by week 6 at 0.1 to 3.0 mg/kg. Determination of antigen specificity was not performed for the expanded peripheral T cells.

Some clones are missing from TCRdb's copy, which holds only in-frame ones; the method was immunoSEQ multiplex PCR. The sample holds 70,000 to 95,000 clones, roughly 94% seen once. Trimming left V 1 base short and J 1 base short, with 16 bases between. The CDR3 runs to 17 residues. Germline-derived CDR1 and CDR2 are SNHLY and FYNNEI. Points on this clone: Its antigen is unknown.

The rearrangement links TRBV2 to TRBJ2-5; D not resolved. The receptor's source is an adult with an advanced solid tumor such as melanoma, head and neck, liver or kidney cancer. The sequenced sample was CD4+ or CD8+ T cells sorted from blood, obtained in a trial of the OX40 agonist ivuxolimab. The CDR3 region is CASSEEDLRVSQETQYF. The DNA for the CDR3 is TGTGCCAGCAGTGAAGAGGACCTACGAGTTTCCCAAGAGACCCAGTACTTC.